Below are 21 T cell receptor beta chains sequenced from a single sample in a study of blood T cell repertoires in COVID-19 (dated by TCRdb to about 2020). Library preparation was by the immunoSEQ multiplex PCR assay. In its TCRdb copy, this immuneACCESS table keeps in-frame sequences only and misses some clones. Where compared with another copy, unresolved V genes explain less than half of these, and the others have no known cause. The sample records 490,000 or so clones, about 85% of which are singletons. Around 7.9% of the sample comes from the top ten. Sequences were obtained from PBMCs or T cells enriched from blood (not recorded which). These receptors all stem from a woman in her sixties or seventies who had recovered from COVID-19.

This chain uses TRBV5-1 with TRBJ2-1; 8 bases are shared with TRBD1. V lost 3 bases to trimming and J lost 4 bases; unmatched junction nucleotides: 6. The CDR3 is 15 amino acids. Germline CDR1 reads SGHRS; CDR2 reads YFSETQ. The CDR3 loop reads CASSSYRGIYNEQFF. CDR3 coding DNA: TGCGCCAGCAGCTCCTACAGGGGGATTTACAATGAGCAGTTCTTC.

V and J are TRBV9 and TRBJ1-4; D perhaps matches TRBD1 (6 bases). The CDR3 extends over 18 amino acids. Germline V CDR1 and CDR2: SGDLS, YYNGEE. V was shortened by 3 bases and J by 2 bases, with 20 bases between the two germline ends. The CDR3 nucleotides read TGTGCCAGCAGCGCACGTGATAACAGGGCGGCGACTAATGAAAAACTGTTTTTT. It encodes CASSARDNRAATNEKLFF.

V is TRBV19 and J is TRBJ2-5, with 8 nucleotides matching TRBD1. The germline V gene encodes CDR1 LNHDA and CDR2 SQIVND (reference sequence). This CDR3 region has 13 residues. V dropped 8 bases and J dropped 3; count of bases not matched to a gene: 5. For the CDR3, the DNA is TGTGCCAGTGGGGACAGGAATAAAGAGACCCAGTACTTC. Amino acids: CASGDRNKETQYF.

This clone was detected only a few times. CDR3 in amino acids: CATSDRGQGTDTQYF. The CDR3 DNA sequence: TGTGCCACCAGTGATAGGGGACAGGGCACAGATACGCAGTATTTT. The chain joins TRBV24-1 to TRBJ2-3, with 8 bases aligning to TRBD1. Losses at the gene ends were 3 bases for V and 1 base for J; bases not matched to a gene: 2. The CDR3 consists of 15 residues. CDR1 and CDR2 (germline): KGHDR, SFDVKD.

This chain links TRBV5-4 with TRBJ2-2, with D possibly being TRBD1 (6 bases). The V gene lost 2 bases and the J gene lost 7 bases, with 12 bases spanning the gap. CDR3 size: 14 residues. Germline CDR1 reads SGHNT; CDR2 reads YYREEE (reference sequence). The CDR3 DNA sequence: TGTGCCAGCAGCTTCCAGGGGTCCGGCGGGGAGCTGTTTTTT. It translates to CASSFQGSGGELFF.

This clone was seen only once. The V and J genes are TRBV3-1 (or the pseudogene TRBV3-2) and TRBJ1-2; 10 bases are shared with TRBD1. With 1 base clipped from V and 3 bases from J, the junction kept 5 bases outside the gene matches. Germline-derived CDR1 and CDR2 are LGHDT and YNNKEL (reference sequence). This CDR3 region has 16 residues. This chain's CDR3 is CASSQGQGARYYGYTF. In nucleotides, the CDR3 is TGTGCCAGCAGCCAAGGACAGGGGGCCCGTTACTATGGCTACACCTTC.

The rearrangement uses TRBV6-5 and TRBJ2-3, with 12 bases identical to TRBD1. After removal of 2 bases from V and 5 bases from J, the junction contained 5 bases not matched to a gene. The germline V gene encodes CDR1 MNHEY and CDR2 SVGAGI. The CDR3 spans 16 residues. CDR3 nucleotide sequence: TGTGCCAGCAGTTACGCGGGACAGGGGGCTTTAGATACGCAGTATTTT. Translation gives CASSYAGQGALDTQYF.

The rearrangement uses TRBV9 and TRBJ1-5; 9 positions match TRBD1. V lost 0 bases to trimming and J lost 3 bases; unmatched junction nucleotides: 7. CDR1 and CDR2 from the germline V gene are SGDLS and YYNGEE. CDR3 length equals 17 residues. The CDR3 reads CASSVAKWDRDNQPQHF. CDR3 nucleotide sequence: TGTGCCAGCAGCGTAGCCAAATGGGACAGGGACAATCAGCCCCAGCATTTT.

In its sample, this clone was seen once. The chain is built from TRBV12-5 and TRBJ2-3, with TRBD1 identical over 9 bases. CDR1 LGHNT and CDR2 FRNRAP come from the germline V gene. The CDR3 extends over 14 amino acids. With V trimmed by 10 bases and J by 5 bases, 10 bases remained unmatched. CDR3 protein: CATSRDRAGDTQYF. CDR3 sequence (DNA): TGTGCTACCTCGAGGGACAGGGCGGGAGATACGCAGTATTTT.

The chain uses TRBV24-1 and TRBJ2-2; 8 bases agree with TRBD1. This CDR3 is 16 amino acids long. The J segment lost 5 bases and the V segment lost 4 bases, leaving 8 bases of the junction unmatched. CDR1 and CDR2 (germline): KGHDR, SFDVKD. CDR3 coding DNA: TGTGCCACCAGTGACCCGCCGGGACAGGAAACCGGGGAGCTGTTTTTT. Translated, it gives CATSDPPGQETGELFF.

This chain joins TRBV5-1 and TRBJ2-3, with 7 bases that match TRBD1. Germline CDR1 SGHRS, CDR2 YFSETQ. The CDR3 covers 15 residues. Germline trimming cut 2 bases from V and 0 bases from J; bases unmatched to any gene: 3. Here the CDR3 reads CASSFGQESTDTQYF. The DNA of the CDR3 is TGCGCCAGCAGCTTCGGACAGGAGAGCACAGATACGCAGTATTTT.

V usage is TRBV5-1 and J usage is TRBJ2-2; weak D call: TRBD2 (5 bases). The CDR3 runs to 17 residues. V was trimmed by 0 bases and J by 0 bases, leaving 12 bases between them. Per germline, CDR1 SGHRS and CDR2 YFSETQ. The CDR3 region is CASSLDPGVTNTGELFF. As DNA, the CDR3 is TGCGCCAGCAGCTTGGATCCCGGGGTTACGAACACCGGGGAGCTGTTTTTT.

The CDR3 loop is CASSPQAGENSPLHF. The CDR3 DNA reads TGTGCCAGCTCACCACAGGCAGGGGAAAATTCACCCCTCCACTTT. The chain joins TRBV18 to TRBJ1-6; D possibly corresponds to TRBD1 (6 bases). The V and J ends lost 1 base and 7 bases respectively, with 11 bases between them. This CDR3 has 15 amino acids. The germline V gene encodes CDR1 KGHSH and CDR2 LQKENI.

The chain uses TRBV29-1 and TRBJ2-3; maybe TRBD2 (6 bases). Germline V gene lookup returns CDR1 SQVTM and CDR2 ANQGSEA. Trimming took 5 bases from V and 0 from J, leaving 21 bases between them. The length of the CDR3 is 17 residues. The CDR3: CSVYSSRLALSTDTQYF. CDR3 coding DNA: TGCAGCGTTTACTCTTCGAGGCTAGCGCTTAGCACAGATACGCAGTATTTT.

The chain couples TRBV19 to TRBJ1-5; 12 bases align to TRBD1. V was clipped by 6 bases and J by 8 bases; unmatched bases: 8. Germline CDR1 LNHDA, CDR2 SQIVND (reference sequence). This CDR3 has 15 amino acids. CDR3 bases: TGTGCCAGTAGGATGGGACAGGGGGCAAATGAGCCCCAGCATTTT. Its translation: CASRMGQGANEPQHF.

This rearrangement joins TRBV4-1 to TRBJ2-5, with TRBD1 as a possible D gene (6 bases). Looked up from germline, CDR1 is MGHRA and CDR2 is YSYEKL. The length of the CDR3 is 14 residues. Deletions cut 5 bases from V and 4 bases from J, with 14 bases between. This CDR3 reads CASSSFSGVETQYF. The CDR3, as DNA: TGCGCCAGCAGCAGCTTCTCAGGGGTAGAGACCCAGTACTTC.

The rearrangement uses TRBV24-1 and TRBJ1-1, with a weak D call TRBD1 (6 bases). The germline V gene encodes CDR1 KGHDR and CDR2 SFDVKD. The CDR3 is 15 amino acids. V was shortened by 3 bases and J by 2 bases, with 12 bases between the two germline ends. Here the CDR3 DNA reads TGTGCCACCAGTGATCGTCAGGGGAAAAACACTGAAGCTTTCTTT. As protein: CATSDRQGKNTEAFF.

The J gene is TRBJ2-3, the V gene TRBV19, with TRBD1 matching over 8 bases. Germline V gives CDR1 LNHDA, CDR2 SQIVND (reference sequence). The CDR3 runs to 15 residues. V lost 5 bases and J lost 3; bases outside the gene matches: 7. The CDR3 sequence is CASSLGTGRTDTQYF. CDR3 sequence (DNA): TGTGCCAGTAGTTTGGGGACAGGAAGAACAGATACGCAGTATTTT.

The chain carries TRBV18 and TRBJ2-1, with 10 bases identical to TRBD1. With V trimmed by 0 bases and J by 4 bases, 3 bases remained unmatched. CDR1 KGHSH and CDR2 LQKENI come from the germline V gene. This CDR3 spans 16 amino acids. This chain's CDR3 is CASSPPGTGAYNEQFF. The CDR3 DNA sequence: TGTGCCAGCTCACCACCGGGGACAGGGGCTTACAATGAGCAGTTCTTC.

This sequence joins TRBV5-5 and TRBJ1-1; perhaps TRBD1 as D (5 bases). The CDR3 sequence is 15 residues long. Trimming removed 4 bases at V and 4 bases at J, with 17 bases between. Germline V gives CDR1 SGHKS, CDR2 YYEKEE (reference sequence). The DNA of the CDR3 is TGTGCCAGCAGCGACCCTCAGGGAATGGGCACTGAAGCTTTCTTT. It yields the protein CASSDPQGMGTEAFF.

A few counts support this clone. This chain uses TRBV5-1 with TRBJ1-6, with 7 bases lining up with TRBD1. The CDR3 length is 16 residues. Looked up from germline, CDR1 is SGHRS and CDR2 is YFSETQ. V shed 4 bases, J shed 0 bases, and the junction held 4 bases outside the gene matches. CDR3 in DNA: TGCGCCAGCAGCCCCCGACAGGGCTCCTATAATTCACCCCTCCACTTT. This translates into CASSPRQGSYNSPLHF. Filled out from reference TRBV5-1 and TRBJ1-6, the complete variable domain reads KAGVTQTPRYLIKTRGQQVTLSCSPISGHRSVSWYQQTPGQGLQFLFEYFSETQRNKGNFPGRFSGRQFSNSRSEMNVSTLELGDSALYLCASSPRQGSYNSPLHFGNGTRLTVT.